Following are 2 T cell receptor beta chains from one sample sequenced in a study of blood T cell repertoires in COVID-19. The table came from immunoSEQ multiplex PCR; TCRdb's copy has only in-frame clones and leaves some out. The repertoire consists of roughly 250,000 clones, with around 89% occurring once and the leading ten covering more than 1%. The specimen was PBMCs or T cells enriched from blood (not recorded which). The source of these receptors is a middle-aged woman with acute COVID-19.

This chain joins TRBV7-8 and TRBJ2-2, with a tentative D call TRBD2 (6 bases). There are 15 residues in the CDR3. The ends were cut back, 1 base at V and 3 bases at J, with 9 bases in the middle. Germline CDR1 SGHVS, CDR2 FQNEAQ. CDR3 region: CASSLGTGDTGELFF. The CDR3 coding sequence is TGTGCCAGCAGCTTAGGGACGGGAGACACCGGGGAGCTGTTTTTT. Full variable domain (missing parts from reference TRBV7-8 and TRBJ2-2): GAGVSQSPRYKVAKRGQDVALRCDPISGHVSLFWYQQALGQGPEFLTYFQNEAQLDKSGLPSDRFFAERPEGSVSTLKIQRTQQEDSAVYLCASSLGTGDTGELFFGEGSRLTVL.

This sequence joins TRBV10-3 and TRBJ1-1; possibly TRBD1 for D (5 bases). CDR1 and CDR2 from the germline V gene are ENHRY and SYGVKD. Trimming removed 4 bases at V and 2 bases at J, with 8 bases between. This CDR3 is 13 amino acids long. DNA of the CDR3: TGTGCCATCAGTGTCAGGGAAAACACTGAAGCTTTCTTT. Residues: CAISVRENTEAFF.